This T cell receptor beta chain derives from a study of control samples from healthy donors and cancer patients. V shed 4 bases and J shed 6 bases, with 11 bases lying between them. This CDR3 region has 13 residues. Some clones are missing from TCRdb's copy, which holds only in-frame ones; the method was immunoSEQ multiplex PCR. The sample shows roughly 76,000 clones, around 94% of them seen only once. This chain connects TRBV12-3 or TRBV12-4 to TRBJ2-3; weak D call: TRBD2 (6 bases). The clonotype was recovered from a woman aged 40 to 50 in good health. The sequenced sample was blood. CDR3 loop: CASSSLRGDTQYF. The CDR3 coding sequence is TGTGCCAGCAGTTCCCTTCGGGGGGATACGCAGTATTTT.